The T cell receptor beta chain under discussion was sequenced for a study of T cell repertoires in cytomegalovirus infection. Overall study context: Epitope selection comprised recently identified HLA-C-restricted CMV epitopes and well-studied HLA-B-restricted CMV epitopes. In public TCR beta signatures, there were indications of both CMV infection and matching HLA type. Points from the study as a whole: What dominated the ex vivo response were HLA-C-restricted CMV-specific TCR beta clonotypes. Cumulative public TCR beta family frequency identified carriers of CMV plus the relevant HLA.

A word on this clonotype: The antigen is unknown.

Germline V gene data show CDR1 as PRHDT and CDR2 as FYEKMQ (reference sequence). Trimming shortened V by 0 bases and J by 2 bases, and 8 bases separated the two germline ends. The CDR3 is 14 amino acids. TCRdb passed the reads through MiXCR, listing each CDR3 protein once. The data contain 900,000 to 950,000 distinct CDR3 sequences, approximately 31% of them singletons. The clonotype originates from a human donor in good health (CMV status not recorded). Some clones in this sample may be carry-over from other donors' samples. This specimen was cultured CD8+ T cells from PBMCs, taken from culture after CMV antigen stimulation. The chain uses TRBV13 and TRBJ2-7, with unresolved D. CDR3 DNA sequence: TGTGCCAGCAGCTTAGGAGGTTTGCCCTACGAGCAGTACTTC. As protein: CASSLGGLPYEQYF.